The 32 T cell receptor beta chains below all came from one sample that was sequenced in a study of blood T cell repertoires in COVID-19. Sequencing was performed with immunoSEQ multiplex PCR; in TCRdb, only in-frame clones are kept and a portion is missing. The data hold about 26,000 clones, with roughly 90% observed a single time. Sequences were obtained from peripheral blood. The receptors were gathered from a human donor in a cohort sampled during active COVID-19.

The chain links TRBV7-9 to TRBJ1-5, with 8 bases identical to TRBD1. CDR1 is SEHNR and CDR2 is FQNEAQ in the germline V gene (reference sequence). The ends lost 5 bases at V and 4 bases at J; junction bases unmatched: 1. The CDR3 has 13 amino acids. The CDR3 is CASSRQGNQPQHF. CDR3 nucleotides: TGTGCCAGCAGCCGACAGGGGAATCAGCCCCAGCATTTT.

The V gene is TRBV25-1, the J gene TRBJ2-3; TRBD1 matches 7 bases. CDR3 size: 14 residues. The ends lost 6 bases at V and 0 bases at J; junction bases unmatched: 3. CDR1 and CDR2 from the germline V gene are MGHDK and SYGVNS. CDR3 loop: CASRTGPSTDTQYF. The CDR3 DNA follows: TGTGCCAGCAGGACAGGGCCAAGCACAGATACGCAGTATTTT. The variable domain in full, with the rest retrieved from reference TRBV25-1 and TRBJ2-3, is EADIYQTPRYLVIGTGKKITLECSQTMGHDKMYWYQQDPGMELHLIHYSYGVNSTEKGDLSSESTVSRIRTEHFPLTLESARPSHTSQYLCASRTGPSTDTQYFGPGTRLTVL.

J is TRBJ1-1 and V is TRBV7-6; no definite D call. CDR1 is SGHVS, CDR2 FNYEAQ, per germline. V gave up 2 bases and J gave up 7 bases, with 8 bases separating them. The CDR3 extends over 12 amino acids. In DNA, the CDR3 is TGTGCCAGCAGCTTACACGGAGGTGAAGCTTTCTTT. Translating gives CASSLHGGEAFF.

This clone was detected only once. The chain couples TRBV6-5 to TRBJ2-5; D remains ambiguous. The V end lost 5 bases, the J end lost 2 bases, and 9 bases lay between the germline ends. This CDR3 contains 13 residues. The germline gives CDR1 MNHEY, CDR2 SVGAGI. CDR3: CASSPDLQETQYF. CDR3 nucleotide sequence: TGTGCCAGCAGTCCCGACTTGCAAGAGACCCAGTACTTC.

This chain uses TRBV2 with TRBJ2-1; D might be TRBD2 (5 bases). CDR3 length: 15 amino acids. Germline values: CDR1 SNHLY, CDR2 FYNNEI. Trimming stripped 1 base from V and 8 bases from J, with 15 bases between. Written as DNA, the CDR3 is TGTGCCAGCAGTGAAGGGGTAGGGAGCAACGATGAGCAGTTCTTC. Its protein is CASSEGVGSNDEQFF. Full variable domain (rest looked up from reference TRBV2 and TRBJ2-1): EPEVTQTPSHQVTQMGQEVILRCVPISNHLYFYWYRQILGQKVEFLVSFYNNEISEKSEIFDDQFSVERPDGSNFTLKIRSTKLEDSAMYFCASSEGVGSNDEQFFGPGTRLTVL.

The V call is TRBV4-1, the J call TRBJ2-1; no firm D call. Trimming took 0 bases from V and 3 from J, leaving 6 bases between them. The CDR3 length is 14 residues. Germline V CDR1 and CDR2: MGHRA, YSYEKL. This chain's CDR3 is CASSQDTVYNEQFF. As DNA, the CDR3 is TGCGCCAGCAGCCAAGATACAGTCTACAATGAGCAGTTCTTC.

The CDR3 sequence: CASSAWTSGLKEQYF. The CDR3 DNA follows: TGTGCCAGCAGCGCCTGGACTAGCGGCCTGAAGGAGCAGTACTTC. The chain employs TRBV7-8 and TRBJ2-7, with 10 bases aligning to TRBD2. CDR1 is SGHVS and CDR2 is FQNEAQ in the germline V gene. The CDR3 runs 15 residues. Trimming removed 5 bases from V and 7 bases from J; junction bases left unmatched: 11.

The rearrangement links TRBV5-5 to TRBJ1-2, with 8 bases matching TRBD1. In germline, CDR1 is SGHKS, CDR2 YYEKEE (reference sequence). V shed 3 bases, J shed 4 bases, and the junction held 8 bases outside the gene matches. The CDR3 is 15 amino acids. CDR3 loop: CASSWGTGDLYGYTF. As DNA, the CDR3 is TGTGCCAGCAGCTGGGGGACAGGCGACCTCTATGGCTACACCTTC.

The CDR3 DNA reads as TGTGCCAGCAGTGAGCCTGGGCAGGGTGCCTATGGCTACACCTTC. Its protein is CASSEPGQGAYGYTF. The genes are TRBV25-1 and TRBJ1-2; D is possibly TRBD1 (5 bases). The CDR3 extends over 15 amino acids. V gave up 3 bases and J gave up 4 bases, with 15 bases separating them. The germline V gene has CDR1 MGHDK and CDR2 SYGVNS.

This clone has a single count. The chain's CDR3 is CASSEVDPREQYF. The CDR3 DNA sequence: TGTGCCAGCAGTGAAGTTGATCCTAGGGAGCAGTACTTC. This chain links TRBV6-1 with TRBJ2-7; D is uncertain. The ends were cut back, 1 base at V and 7 bases at J, with 11 bases in the middle. Per the germline V gene, CDR1 is MNHNS and CDR2 is SASEGT. The CDR3 is 13 amino acids.

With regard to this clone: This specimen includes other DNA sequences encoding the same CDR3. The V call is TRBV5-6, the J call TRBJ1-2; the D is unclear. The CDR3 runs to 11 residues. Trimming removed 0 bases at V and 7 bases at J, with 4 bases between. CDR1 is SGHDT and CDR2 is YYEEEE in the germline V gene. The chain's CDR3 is CASSLVSGYTF. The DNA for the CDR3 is TGTGCCAGCAGCTTGGTATCTGGCTACACCTTC.

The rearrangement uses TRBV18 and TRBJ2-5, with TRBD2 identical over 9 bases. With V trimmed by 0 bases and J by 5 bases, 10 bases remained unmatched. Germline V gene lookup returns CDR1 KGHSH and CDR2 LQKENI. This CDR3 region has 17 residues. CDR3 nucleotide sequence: TGTGCCAGCTCACCACCATCAAGCGGGGGGCCCCTCGAGACCCAGTACTTC. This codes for CASSPPSSGGPLETQYF.

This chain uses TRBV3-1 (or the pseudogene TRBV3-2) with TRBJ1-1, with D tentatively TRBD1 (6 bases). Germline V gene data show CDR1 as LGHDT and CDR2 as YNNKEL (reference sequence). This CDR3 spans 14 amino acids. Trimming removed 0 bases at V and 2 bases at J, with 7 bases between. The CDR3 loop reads CASSQEDRNTEAFF. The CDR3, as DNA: TGTGCCAGCAGCCAAGAGGACAGAAACACTGAAGCTTTCTTT.

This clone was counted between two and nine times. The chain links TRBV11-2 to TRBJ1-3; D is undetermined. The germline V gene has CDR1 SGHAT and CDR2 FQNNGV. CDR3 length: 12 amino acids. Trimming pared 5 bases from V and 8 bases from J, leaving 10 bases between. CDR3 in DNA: TGTGCCAGCAGCCAACCCTCGGACACCATATATTTT. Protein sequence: CASSQPSDTIYF.

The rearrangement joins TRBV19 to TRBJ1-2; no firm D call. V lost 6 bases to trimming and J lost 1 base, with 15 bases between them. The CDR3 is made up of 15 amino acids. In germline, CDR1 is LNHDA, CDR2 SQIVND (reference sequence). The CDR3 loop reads CASRKEETSNYGYTF. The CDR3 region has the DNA TGTGCCAGTAGAAAGGAGGAAACGAGTAACTATGGCTACACCTTC.

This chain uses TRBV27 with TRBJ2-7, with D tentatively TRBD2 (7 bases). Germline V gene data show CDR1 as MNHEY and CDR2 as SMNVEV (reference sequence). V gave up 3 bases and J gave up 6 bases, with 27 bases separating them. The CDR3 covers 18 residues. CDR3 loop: CASSFGPQGGGLISEQYF. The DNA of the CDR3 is TGTGCCAGCAGTTTTGGCCCTCAAGGGGGAGGGCTCATCAGCGAGCAGTACTTC.

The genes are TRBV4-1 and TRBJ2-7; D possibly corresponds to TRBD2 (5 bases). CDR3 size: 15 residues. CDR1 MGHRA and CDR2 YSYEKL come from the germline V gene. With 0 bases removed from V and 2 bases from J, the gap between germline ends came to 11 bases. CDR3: CASSQEEVLTYEQYF. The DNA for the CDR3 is TGCGCCAGCAGCCAAGAGGAGGTACTCACCTACGAGCAGTACTTC.

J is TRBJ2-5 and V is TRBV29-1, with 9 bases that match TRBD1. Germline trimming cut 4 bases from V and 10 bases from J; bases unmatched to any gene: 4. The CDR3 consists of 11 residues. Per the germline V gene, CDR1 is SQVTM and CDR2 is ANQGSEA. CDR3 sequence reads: CSVAGQGYQYF. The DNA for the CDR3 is TGCAGCGTTGCGGGACAGGGCTACCAGTACTTC.

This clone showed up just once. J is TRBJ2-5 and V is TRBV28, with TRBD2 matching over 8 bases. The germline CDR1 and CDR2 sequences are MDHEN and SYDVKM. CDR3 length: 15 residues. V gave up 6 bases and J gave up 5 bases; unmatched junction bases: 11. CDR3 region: CASSSPGGASETQYF. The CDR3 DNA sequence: TGTGCCAGCAGCTCCCCGGGAGGGGCTAGTGAGACCCAGTACTTC.

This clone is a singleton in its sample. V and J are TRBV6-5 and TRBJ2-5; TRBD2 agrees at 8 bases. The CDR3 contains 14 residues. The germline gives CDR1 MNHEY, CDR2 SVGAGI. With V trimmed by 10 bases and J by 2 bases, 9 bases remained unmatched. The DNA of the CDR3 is TGTGCCACCATAAAGCGGGGGATTCAAGAGACCCAGTACTTC. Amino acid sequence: CATIKRGIQETQYF.

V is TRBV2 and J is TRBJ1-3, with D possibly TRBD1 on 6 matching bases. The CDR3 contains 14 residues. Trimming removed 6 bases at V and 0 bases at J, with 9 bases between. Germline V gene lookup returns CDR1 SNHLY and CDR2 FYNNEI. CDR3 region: CASRSTGSGNTIYF. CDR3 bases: TGTGCCAGCAGATCGACAGGCTCTGGAAACACCATATATTTT.

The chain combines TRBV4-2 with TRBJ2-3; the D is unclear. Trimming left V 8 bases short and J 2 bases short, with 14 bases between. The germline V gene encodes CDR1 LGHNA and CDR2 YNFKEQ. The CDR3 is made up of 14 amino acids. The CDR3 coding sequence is TGTGCCAGCTCCCAAACGTCGGTCACAGATACGCAGTATTTT. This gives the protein CASSQTSVTDTQYF.

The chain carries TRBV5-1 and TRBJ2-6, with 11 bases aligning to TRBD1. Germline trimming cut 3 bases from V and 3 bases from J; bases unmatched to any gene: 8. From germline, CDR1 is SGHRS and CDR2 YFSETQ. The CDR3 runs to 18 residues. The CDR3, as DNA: TGCGCCAGCAGCTCACGGACAGGGGGCACGGTTGGGGCCAACGTCCTGACTTTC. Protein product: CASSSRTGGTVGANVLTF.

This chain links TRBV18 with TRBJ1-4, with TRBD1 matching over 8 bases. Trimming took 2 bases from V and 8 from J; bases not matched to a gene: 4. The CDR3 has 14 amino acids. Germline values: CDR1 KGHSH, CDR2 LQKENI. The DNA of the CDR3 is TGTGCCAGCTCACCAGAGACAGGGGTGGAAAAACTGTTTTTT. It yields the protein CASSPETGVEKLFF.

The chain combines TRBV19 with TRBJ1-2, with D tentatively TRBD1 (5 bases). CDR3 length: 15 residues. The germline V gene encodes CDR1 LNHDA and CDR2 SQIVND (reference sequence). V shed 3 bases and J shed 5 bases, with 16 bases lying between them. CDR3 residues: CASSIPPPTAYGYTF. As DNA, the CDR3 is TGTGCCAGTAGTATCCCCCCCCCGACAGCATATGGCTACACCTTC.

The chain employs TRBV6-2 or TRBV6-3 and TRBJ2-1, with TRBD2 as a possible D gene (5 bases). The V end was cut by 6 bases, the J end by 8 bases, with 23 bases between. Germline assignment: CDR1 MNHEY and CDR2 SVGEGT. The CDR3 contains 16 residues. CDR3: CASSNARVSAEDEQFF. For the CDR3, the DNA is TGTGCCAGCAGCAATGCCCGGGTCTCCGCGGAGGATGAGCAGTTCTTC.

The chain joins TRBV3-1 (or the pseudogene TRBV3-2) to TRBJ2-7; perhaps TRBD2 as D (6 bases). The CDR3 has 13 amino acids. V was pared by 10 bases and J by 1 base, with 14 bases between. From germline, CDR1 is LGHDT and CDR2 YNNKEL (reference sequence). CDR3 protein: CATSRGWSYEQYF. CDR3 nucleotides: TGTGCCACCTCTCGGGGGTGGTCCTACGAGCAGTACTTC.

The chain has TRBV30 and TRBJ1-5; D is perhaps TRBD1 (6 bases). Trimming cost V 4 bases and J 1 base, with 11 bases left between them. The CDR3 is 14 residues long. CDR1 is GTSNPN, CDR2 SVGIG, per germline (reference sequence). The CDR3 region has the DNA TGTGCCTGGACCGCACAGGGAAGCAATCAGCCCCAGCATTTT. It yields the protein CAWTAQGSNQPQHF.

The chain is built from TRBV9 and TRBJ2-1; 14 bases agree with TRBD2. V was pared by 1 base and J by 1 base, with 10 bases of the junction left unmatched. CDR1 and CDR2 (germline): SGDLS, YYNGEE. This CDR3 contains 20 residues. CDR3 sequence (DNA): TGTGCCAGCAGCGTATCCTCCGGGACTAGCGGGGGAAATTCCTACAATGAGCAGTTCTTC. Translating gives CASSVSSGTSGGNSYNEQFF. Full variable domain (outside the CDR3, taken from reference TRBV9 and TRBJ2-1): DSGVTQTPKHLITATGQRVTLRCSPRSGDLSVYWYQQSLDQGLQFLIQYYNGEERAKGNILERFSAQQFPDLHSELNLSSLELGDSALYFCASSVSSGTSGGNSYNEQFFGPGTRLTVL.

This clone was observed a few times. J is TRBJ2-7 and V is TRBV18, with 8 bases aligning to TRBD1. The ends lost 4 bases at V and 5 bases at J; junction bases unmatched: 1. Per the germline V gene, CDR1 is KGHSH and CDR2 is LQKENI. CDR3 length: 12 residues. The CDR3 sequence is CASSRDRNEQYF. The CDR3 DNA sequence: TGTGCCAGCTCACGGGACAGGAACGAGCAGTACTTC.

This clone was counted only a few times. In DNA, the CDR3 is TGTGCCAGTAGTGTCCGACGCGGTGGCGGGGAGCTGTTTTTT. This translates into CASSVRRGGGELFF. The rearrangement uses TRBV19 and TRBJ2-2, with D unclear. Trimming shortened V by 5 bases and J by 7 bases, and 14 bases separated the two germline ends. Germline V gives CDR1 LNHDA, CDR2 SQIVND (reference sequence). CDR3 length: 14 amino acids.

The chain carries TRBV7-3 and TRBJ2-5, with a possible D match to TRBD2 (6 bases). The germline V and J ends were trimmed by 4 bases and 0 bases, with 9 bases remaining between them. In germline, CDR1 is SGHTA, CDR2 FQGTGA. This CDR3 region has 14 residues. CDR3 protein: CASSSGGDQETQYF. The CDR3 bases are TGTGCCAGCAGCTCAGGCGGGGACCAAGAGACCCAGTACTTC.